Listed here are 24 T cell receptor beta chains from one sample, sequenced in a study of CD8 T cells in Susac syndrome. Random hexamers were used to reverse transcribe about 0.5 to 1 ug of RNA. TCRdb reanalysed the immunoSEQ multiplex PCR reads using MiXCR and keeps one entry per CDR3 protein. The sample shows about 120,000 distinct CDR3 sequences, approximately 94% of them seen only once. Sequences were obtained from CD4+ T cells from PBMCs. Source of these receptors: a human donor in good health.

V and J are TRBV18 and TRBJ1-2, with D hard to call. The germline CDR1 and CDR2 sequences are KGHSH and LQKENI. The V end lost 0 bases, the J end lost 8 bases, and 10 bases lay between the germline ends. This CDR3 is 13 amino acids long. CDR3 amino acids: CASSPPVAGGYTF. CDR3 DNA sequence: TGTGCCAGCTCACCACCGGTTGCGGGCGGCTACACCTTC.

The chain links TRBV28 to TRBJ2-2, with D maybe TRBD2 (5 bases). Germline CDR1 is MDHEN and CDR2 is SYDVKM. V lost 8 bases and J 5 bases, leaving 9 bases between the germline ends. The CDR3 runs 12 residues. Here the CDR3 reads CASGRGTGELFF. The CDR3, as DNA: TGTGCCAGCGGGAGAGGGACCGGGGAGCTGTTTTTT.

The chain combines TRBV10-3 with TRBJ1-5, with D uncertain. Trimming removed 3 bases from V and 3 bases from J, with 6 bases in between. Germline CDR1 ENHRY, CDR2 SYGVKD. CDR3 length equals 13 residues. The CDR3 loop is CAISDNPNQPQHF. The DNA of the CDR3 is TGTGCCATCAGTGACAACCCCAATCAGCCCCAGCATTTT.

The chain couples TRBV4-2 to TRBJ1-3, with 9 bases lining up with TRBD1. CDR1 LGHNA and CDR2 YNFKEQ come from the germline V gene. CDR3 size: 16 residues. V shed 4 bases and J 0 bases; nucleotides not matched to a gene: 4. The CDR3 DNA reads TGTGCCAGCAGCCGGGACAGGGACCTCTCTGGAAACACCATATATTTT. It translates to CASSRDRDLSGNTIYF.

The chain uses TRBV5-1 and TRBJ1-2; 9 bases fit TRBD1. Germline values: CDR1 SGHRS, CDR2 YFSETQ. Losses at the gene ends were 6 bases for V and 4 bases for J; bases not matched to a gene: 13. The CDR3 extends over 16 amino acids. CDR3 region: CASTAGTGSMGYGYTF. In DNA form, the CDR3 reads TGCGCCAGCACCGCAGGGACAGGGAGTATGGGCTATGGCTACACCTTC. The full variable domain, with the rest looked up from reference TRBV5-1 and TRBJ1-2, is KAGVTQTPRYLIKTRGQQVTLSCSPISGHRSVSWYQQTPGQGLQFLFEYFSETQRNKGNFPGRFSGRQFSNSRSEMNVSTLELGDSALYLCASTAGTGSMGYGYTFGSGTRLTVV.

The chain couples TRBV30 to TRBJ1-4; 7 bases align to TRBD1. CDR3 length: 15 residues. The germline CDR1 and CDR2 sequences are GTSNPN and SVGIG (reference sequence). J lost 8 bases, V lost 3 bases, and 12 bases had no gene match. Here the CDR3 DNA reads TGTGCCTGGAGGAACCTTCGACAGGGTGGCGAAAAACTGTTTTTT. Its protein product is CAWRNLRQGGEKLFF. Drawing the rest from reference TRBV30 and TRBJ1-4, the complete variable domain is SQTIHQWPATLVQPVGSPLSLECTVEGTSNPNLYWYRQAAGRGLQLLFYSVGIGQISSEVPQNLSASRPQDRQFILSSKKLLLSDSGFYLCAWRNLRQGGEKLFFGSGTQLSVL.

This clonotype was detected once. This chain connects TRBV7-9 to TRBJ2-4; no clear D. V lost 2 bases and J lost 0, with 5 bases in between. The germline CDR1 and CDR2 sequences are SEHNR and FQNEAQ (reference sequence). The CDR3 has 14 residues. CDR3 amino acids: CASSLTAAKNIQYF. The DNA for the CDR3 is TGTGCCAGCAGCTTAACTGCAGCCAAAAACATTCAGTACTTC.

The rearrangement uses TRBV5-1 and TRBJ2-3; possible D gene TRBD1, 5 bases. The CDR3 totals 14 residues. Germline V gene sequence: CDR1 SGHRS, CDR2 YFSETQ. The V end lost 0 bases, the J end lost 1 base, and 6 bases lay between the germline ends. This CDR3 is CASSLVQGTDTQYF. CDR3 bases: TGCGCCAGCAGCTTGGTACAGGGCACAGATACGCAGTATTTT. The whole variable domain, filled in from reference TRBV5-1 and TRBJ2-3, reads KAGVTQTPRYLIKTRGQQVTLSCSPISGHRSVSWYQQTPGQGLQFLFEYFSETQRNKGNFPGRFSGRQFSNSRSEMNVSTLELGDSALYLCASSLVQGTDTQYFGPGTRLTVL.

This chain connects TRBV3-1 to TRBJ2-2, with TRBD2 identical over 7 bases. This CDR3 contains 15 residues. The ends lost 4 bases at V and 4 bases at J; junction bases unmatched: 6. The germline V gene has CDR1 LGHDT and CDR2 YNNKEL (reference sequence). CDR3 sequence (DNA): TGTGCCAGCAGCCTTACTAGCGATGGCACCGGGGAGCTGTTTTTT. It encodes CASSLTSDGTGELFF.

The chain employs TRBV7-3 and TRBJ2-3; TRBD2 might be the D (7 bases). Germline-derived CDR1 and CDR2 are SGHTA and FQGTGA. The CDR3 extends over 19 amino acids. V was cut by 2 bases and J by 4 bases, with 25 bases left in between. DNA of the CDR3: TGTGCCAGCAGCTTAGATCGCGTGGGGGCGGGAGCCCTATCAGATACGCAGTATTTT. Its protein product is CASSLDRVGAGALSDTQYF.

The chain is built from TRBV5-4 and TRBJ2-7; 8 bases map to TRBD2. Germline loops: CDR1 SGHNT, CDR2 YYREEE (reference sequence). CDR3 size: 13 residues. V shed 3 bases, J shed 5 bases, and the junction held 4 bases outside the gene matches. The CDR3 is CASSSGRAHEQYF. CDR3 DNA sequence: TGTGCCAGCAGCTCCGGGAGGGCGCACGAGCAGTACTTC.

In its sample, this clonotype was seen once. The chain couples TRBV4-2 to TRBJ2-7, with a possible D match to TRBD2 (6 bases). The V gene's germline CDR1 is LGHNA and CDR2 YNFKEQ. The CDR3 loop spans 15 amino acids. The germline V and J ends were trimmed by 0 bases and 4 bases, with 13 bases remaining between them. CDR3 in amino acids: CASSQDRLGPYEQYF. The DNA of the CDR3 is TGTGCCAGCAGCCAAGACCGACTAGGTCCGTACGAGCAGTACTTC.

This sequence joins TRBV29-1 and TRBJ1-1; no reliable D call. Trimming took off 5 bases at V and 7 bases at J, with 11 bases between the two ends. The CDR3 covers 11 residues. Per the germline V gene, CDR1 is SQVTM and CDR2 is ANQGSEA. In DNA, the CDR3 is TGCAGCGTTCAGTGGGAAGGTGAAGCTTTCTTT. Translated, it gives CSVQWEGEAFF.

This clonotype was seen once. This chain connects TRBV19 to TRBJ1-2; D is unclear. This CDR3 spans 12 amino acids. The V gene lost 4 bases and the J gene lost 4 bases, with 7 bases spanning the gap. Germline lookup yields CDR1 LNHDA and CDR2 SQIVND (reference sequence). As DNA, the CDR3 is TGTGCCAGTAGTAAGGACCCCTATGGCTACACCTTC. Its protein product is CASSKDPYGYTF.

V usage is TRBV29-1 and J usage is TRBJ2-2, with 11 bases matching TRBD1. There are 16 residues in the CDR3. The germline CDR1 and CDR2 sequences are SQVTM and ANQGSEA. With 3 bases clipped from V and 5 bases from J, the junction kept 8 bases outside the gene matches. The CDR3 DNA reads TGCAGCGTTGATAAGGGACAGGGGGGGATTACCGGGGAGCTGTTTTTT. It yields the protein CSVDKGQGGITGELFF.

The V and J genes are TRBV3-1 and TRBJ1-5; no clear D gene. Germline CDR1 reads LGHDT; CDR2 reads YNNKEL (reference sequence). Trimming took off 1 base at V and 5 bases at J, with 6 bases between the two ends. This CDR3 spans 13 amino acids. CDR3 loop: CASSQGLDQPQHF. CDR3 DNA: TGTGCCAGCAGCCAAGGATTAGATCAGCCCCAGCATTTT.

The chain employs TRBV29-1 and TRBJ1-1, with a possible D match to TRBD1 (5 bases). In germline, CDR1 is SQVTM, CDR2 ANQGSEA. Trimming removed 3 bases at V and 0 bases at J, with 8 bases between. The CDR3 loop spans 13 amino acids. The CDR3 DNA follows: TGCAGCGTTGAGGGACGGATGAACACTGAAGCTTTCTTT. Protein sequence: CSVEGRMNTEAFF.

This chain connects TRBV5-6 to TRBJ2-2, with TRBD1 identical over 9 bases. The ends lost 3 bases at V and 4 bases at J; junction bases unmatched: 7. The CDR3 has 16 amino acids. Germline V CDR1 and CDR2: SGHDT, YYEEEE. For the CDR3, the DNA is TGTGCCAGCAGCTGGGGGGGGACAGGGCTCACCGGGGAGCTGTTTTTT. This sequence encodes CASSWGGTGLTGELFF.

The chain joins TRBV14 to TRBJ2-2, with 7 bases that match TRBD1. Per germline, CDR1 SGHDN and CDR2 FVKESK. CDR3 length: 14 amino acids. Trimming removed 5 bases from V and 6 bases from J; junction bases left unmatched: 6. CDR3 amino acids: CASSSQGFAGELFF. The CDR3 DNA reads TGTGCCAGCAGCTCACAGGGGTTCGCCGGGGAGCTGTTTTTT.

This clonotype has just one count. The chain combines TRBV28 with TRBJ2-3; the D gene is possibly TRBD1 (6 bases). CDR1 MDHEN and CDR2 SYDVKM come from the germline V gene. V lost 4 bases and J lost 1, with 9 bases in between. This CDR3 has 14 residues. The CDR3 DNA sequence: TGTGCCAGCAGTTCCGGACAGCGCACAGATACGCAGTATTTT. Residues: CASSSGQRTDTQYF.

The V and J genes are TRBV7-8 and TRBJ2-1; D call uncertain. Germline assignment: CDR1 SGHVS and CDR2 FQNEAQ. The V end was cut by 1 base, the J end by 7 bases, with 8 bases between. This CDR3 region has 13 residues. The CDR3 loop reads CASSLVQPNEQFF. The CDR3 DNA sequence: TGTGCCAGCAGCTTAGTACAGCCGAATGAGCAGTTCTTC.

This clonotype was found a few times. The J gene is TRBJ1-2, the V gene TRBV13, with 10 bases identical to TRBD1. V shed 6 bases, J shed 4 bases, and the junction held 5 bases outside the gene matches. This CDR3 has 14 amino acids. Germline values: CDR1 PRHDT, CDR2 FYEKMQ (reference sequence). Here the CDR3 DNA reads TGTGCCAGCAGGAGACAGGGGGCCGCCTATGGCTACACCTTC. This translates into CASRRQGAAYGYTF.

The V call is TRBV30, the J call TRBJ2-1; the D gene is possibly TRBD2 (6 bases). The germline CDR1 and CDR2 sequences are GTSNPN and SVGIG (reference sequence). Between the trimmed V and J ends, which lost 8 bases and 4 bases, there was a span of 15 bases. CDR3 length equals 13 residues. The CDR3 DNA reads as TGTGCCCTGGAACCGGGGAGGTACAATGAGCAGTTCTTC. Its protein product is CALEPGRYNEQFF. Looking up the rest from reference TRBV30 and TRBJ2-1 gives the full variable domain: SQTIHQWPATLVQPVGSPLSLECTVEGTSNPNLYWYRQAAGRGLQLLFYSVGIGQISSEVPQNLSASRPQDRQFILSSKKLLLSDSGFYLCALEPGRYNEQFFGPGTRLTVL.

The rearrangement links TRBV20-1 to TRBJ1-1; no clear D gene. V lost 6 bases to trimming and J lost 1 base, with 15 bases between them. The CDR3 contains 14 residues. Germline CDR1 is DFQATT and CDR2 is SNEGSKA (reference sequence). CDR3 coding DNA: TGCAGTGCCGACCTGGGATCTAAGAACACTGAAGCTTTCTTT. This gives the protein CSADLGSKNTEAFF.